This T cell receptor beta chain came from a study of T-cell reconstitution after alpha-beta-depleted transplantation in children. Unique molecular identifiers were used to barcode this TCRbeta library. One entry per CDR3 protein, called by TCRdb with MiXCR from the PCR reads. The sample carries over 100,000 distinct CDR3 sequences, around 10% recorded once. This CDR3 is 13 amino acids long. Germline CDR1 KGHSH, CDR2 LQKENI. V lost 2 bases and J lost 3, with 8 bases in between. This clonotype showed up many times. The receptor was derived from a boy aged 2 to 9 with acute lymphoblastic leukemia, due to receive a stem cell transplant. The V and J genes are TRBV18 and TRBJ2-7; D is unclear. The specimen was PBMCs, collected before TCRalphabeta/CD19-depleted stem cell transplant. CDR3 sequence reads: CASSPTRNYEQYF. The CDR3 coding sequence is TGTGCCAGCTCACCAACTCGCAACTACGAGCAGTACTTC. Variable domain in full (rest from reference TRBV18 and TRBJ2-7): NAGVMQNPRHLVRRRGQEARLRCSPMKGHSHVYWYRQLPEEGLKFMVYLQKENIIDESGMPKERFSAEFPKEGPSILRIQQVVRGDSAAYFCASSPTRNYEQYFGPGTRLTVT.